Listed here is a single T cell receptor beta chain. This clonotype was seen only a few times. The antigen it binds to is not known. No base quality information exists; no much larger clone differs at one position. Trimmed from V: 1 base; trimmed from J: 6 bases; junction bases lacking a gene match: 5. The CDR3 measures 16 amino acids from cysteine to phenylalanine. The retained sequence is limited to the CDR3, 48 bases, with the frame set at the first base. Per the germline V gene (reference sequence), DFQATT is the CDR1 and SNEGSKA is the CDR2. The record originates from a study of response to subunit inactivated influenza vaccine (dated by TCRdb to the late 2010s). Regarding the complete study: To follow how T cells responded to a trivalent subunit inactivated influenza vaccine, the researchers relied on deep quantitative profiling of the T cell receptor repertoire.

Beyond this particular receptor, the publication reports: It was suggested by the authors that each seasonal influenza vaccination may recruit only a limited number of new T cells.

Libraries were built with RT-PCR. Sequenced using an Illumina HiSeq 2500. Through fastp at Q25 and MiXCR, TCRdb rebuilt clones from the public reads, retaining in-frame beta chains. A single entry per CDR3 protein holds the most common genes and DNA from its merged rows. This sample comprises hundreds of thousands of distinct CDR3 sequences, approximately 10% of them detected only once. Clones ranked in the top ten supply about 11% of the sample. This sample also appeared in a second study, on T cells expressing NK-cell markers. As the second study states: TCR beta cDNA libraries were made by 5'RACE template switching that added a universal primer site and unique molecular identifiers. Three sorted T-cell subsets (CD3+CD56+NKG2C+, CD3+CD56+NKG2C- and CD3+CD56-NKG2C+) from about 8 donors had their TCR beta-chain repertoires profiled. Of the eight sequenced donors, seven were found to be HCMV-seropositive and one was found to be HCMV-seronegative. In several experiments an anti-gammadeltaTCR antibody was added to restrict sorting to alphabetaTCR-expressing T cells. In several donors, the dominant CD3+CD56+NKG2C+ clonotypes were found to rank among the top 10 CD8+ clonotypes and to make up about 1.0-7.0% of CD8+ T cells. Those dominant clonotypes were again the most abundant among CD3+CD56-NKG2C+ cells in four donors, at about 25-60.1%. It remained unclear whether the expanded NKG2C-expressing T cell clones were specific for HCMV antigens. The eight sequenced donors were randomly selected healthy volunteers, three men and five women. HCMV-specific IgG was detected in serum with a commercial ELISA kit to determine HCMV serostatus. Ficoll density gradient centrifugation was used to isolate peripheral blood mononuclear cells from blood. For six donors, bulk peripheral blood T-cell repertoires were additionally sequenced from unsorted PBMC. Synthesis of cDNA was primed from the TCR beta constant segment and was followed by two consecutive PCR amplification steps. The libraries were sequenced on Illumina HiSeq 2000/2500, MiSeq or NextSeq, producing 2 x 150 bp reads. Reads were demultiplexed and grouped by UMI with MIGEC, and clonotypes were assembled and quantified with MiTCR. Only TCR cDNA sequences supported by at least two reads were kept to exclude erroneous sequences. Downstream repertoire analysis used the tcR package, and clonotypes were matched across fractions by CDR3 nucleotide sequence plus V segment. Antigen specificity was annotated against VDJdb with VDJmatch, allowing one amino acid substitution in CDR3.

The receptor was derived from a man aged 50 to 60 who received an inactivated influenza vaccine. Donor details come from another sample of the same person, matched by shared clones. The material was PBMCs from blood, obtained on the day of vaccination. The rearrangement joined TRBV20-1 to TRBJ2-2; 13 nucleotides in the junction match TRBD2. DNA sequence: TGCAGTGCTAGAGGTCCCGGGACTAGCGGGGCCGGGGAGCTGTTTTTT. It specifies CSARGPGTSGAGELFF.